The TCR beta chain under discussion was sequenced for a study of siplizumab effects on memory and regulatory T cells. Study findings and constraints: Of the alloreactive clones, only a minor fraction mapped to unstimulated subsets. The study found that siplizumab significantly reduced alloreactive sequences traceable to unstimulated CD4+ memory cells. Treatment with siplizumab left mappable alloreactive CD4+ clones averaging approximately 62% Treg-derived, compared with 25% to 30% in controls.

V dropped 5 bases and J dropped 1 base, with 11 bases sitting between them. This CDR3 contains 14 residues. The germline V gene encodes CDR1 MGHRA and CDR2 YSYEKL. With respect to this clone: Antigen unknown.

Around 91,000 TCR templates underwent assay in every sample. Generated by immunoSEQ multiplex PCR, the TCRdb table keeps only in-frame clones and is missing some. Of some 90,000 clones in the sample, around 90% were seen once. This receptor was identified in a human donor in good health. Sequencing was carried out using CD4+ T cells sorted from blood. The rearrangement uses TRBV4-1 and TRBJ1-1; no firm D call. CDR3 protein: CASSLRPPNTEAFF. CDR3 DNA sequence: TGCGCCAGCAGCTTGCGGCCTCCGAACACTGAAGCTTTCTTT.